This T cell receptor (beta chain) came from a study of control samples from healthy donors and cancer patients. Repertoires were generated with immunoSEQ multiplex PCR, while TCRdb's copy carries only in-frame clones and drops some. Of 61,000 or so clones in the sample, around 91% were seen once. Sample: PBMCs. The origin of this receptor is a man in his sixties with colorectal cancer.

For the CDR3, the DNA is TGTGCTAGTGGCCGGGACAGGGGTCCGGATGAGCAGTTCTTC. This codes for CASGRDRGPDEQFF. The chain is built from TRBV12-5 and TRBJ2-1, with TRBD1 matching 10 bases. V lost 6 bases, J lost 8 bases, and 7 bases stayed unmatched. The CDR3 totals 14 residues. Germline CDR1 reads LGHNT; CDR2 reads FRNRAP.